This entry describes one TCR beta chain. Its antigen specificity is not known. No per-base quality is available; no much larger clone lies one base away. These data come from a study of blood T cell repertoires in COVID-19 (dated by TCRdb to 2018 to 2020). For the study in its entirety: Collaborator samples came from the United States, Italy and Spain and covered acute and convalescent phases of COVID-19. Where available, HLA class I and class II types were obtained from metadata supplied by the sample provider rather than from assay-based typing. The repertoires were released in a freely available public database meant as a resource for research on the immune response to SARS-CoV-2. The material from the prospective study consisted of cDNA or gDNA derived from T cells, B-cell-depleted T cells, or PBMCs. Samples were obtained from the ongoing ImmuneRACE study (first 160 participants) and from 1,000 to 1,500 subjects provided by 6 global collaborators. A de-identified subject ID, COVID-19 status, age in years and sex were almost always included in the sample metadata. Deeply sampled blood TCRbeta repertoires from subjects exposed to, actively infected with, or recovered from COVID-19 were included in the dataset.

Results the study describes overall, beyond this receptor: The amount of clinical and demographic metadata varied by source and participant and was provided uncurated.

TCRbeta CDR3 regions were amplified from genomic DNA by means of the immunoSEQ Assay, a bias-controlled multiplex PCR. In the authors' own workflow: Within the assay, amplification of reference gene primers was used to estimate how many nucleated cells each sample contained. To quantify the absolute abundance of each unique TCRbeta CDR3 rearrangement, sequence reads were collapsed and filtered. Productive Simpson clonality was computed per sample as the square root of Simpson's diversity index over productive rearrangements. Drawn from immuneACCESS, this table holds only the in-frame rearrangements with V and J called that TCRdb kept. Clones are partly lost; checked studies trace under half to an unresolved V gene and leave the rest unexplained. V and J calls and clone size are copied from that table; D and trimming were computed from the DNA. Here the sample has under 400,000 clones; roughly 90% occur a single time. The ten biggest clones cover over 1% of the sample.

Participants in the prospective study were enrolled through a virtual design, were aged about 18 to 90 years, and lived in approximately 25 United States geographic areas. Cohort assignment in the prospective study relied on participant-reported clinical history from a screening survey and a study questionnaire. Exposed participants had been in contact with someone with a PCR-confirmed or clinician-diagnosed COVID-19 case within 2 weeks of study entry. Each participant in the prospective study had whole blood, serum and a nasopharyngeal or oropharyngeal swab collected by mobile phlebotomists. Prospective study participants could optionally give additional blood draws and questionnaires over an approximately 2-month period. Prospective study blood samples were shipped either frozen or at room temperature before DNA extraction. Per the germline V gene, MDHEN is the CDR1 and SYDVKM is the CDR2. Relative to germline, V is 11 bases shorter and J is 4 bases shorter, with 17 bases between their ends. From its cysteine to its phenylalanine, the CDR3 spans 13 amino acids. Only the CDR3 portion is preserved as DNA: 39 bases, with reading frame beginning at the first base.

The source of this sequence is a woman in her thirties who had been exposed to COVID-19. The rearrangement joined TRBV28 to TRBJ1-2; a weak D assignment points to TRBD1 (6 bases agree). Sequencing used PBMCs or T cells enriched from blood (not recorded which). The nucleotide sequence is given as TGTGCCGAAGGCGCGGGGGGCCCCTATGGCTACACCTTC. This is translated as CAEGAGGPYGYTF.